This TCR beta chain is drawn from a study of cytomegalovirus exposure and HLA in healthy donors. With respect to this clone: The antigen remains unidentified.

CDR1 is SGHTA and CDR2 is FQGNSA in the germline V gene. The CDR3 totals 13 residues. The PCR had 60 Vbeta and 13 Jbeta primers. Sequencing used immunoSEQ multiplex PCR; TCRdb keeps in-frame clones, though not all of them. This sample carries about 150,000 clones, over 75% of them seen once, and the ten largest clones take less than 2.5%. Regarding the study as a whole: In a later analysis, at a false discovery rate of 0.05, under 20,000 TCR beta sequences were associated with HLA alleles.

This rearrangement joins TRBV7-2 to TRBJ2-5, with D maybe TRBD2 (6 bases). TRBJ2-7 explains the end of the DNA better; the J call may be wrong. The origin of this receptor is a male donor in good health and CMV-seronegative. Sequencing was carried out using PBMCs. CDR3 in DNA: TGTGCCAGCAGCCAAGAGGCGGGAAACGAGCAGTACTTC. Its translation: CASSQEAGNEQYF.